The entry below gives a single T cell receptor (beta chain) sequence along with its context. Its specificity is not known. Assay used: immunoSEQ multiplex PCR; TCRdb lists only in-frame clones, some missing. The sample holds approximately 150,000 clones; roughly 87% are singletons and the top ten take 4.5% to 5.5%. This entry belongs to a study of cytomegalovirus exposure and HLA in healthy donors. Background on the study: The 120 validation repertoires and the approximately 690 first-cohort repertoires shared a platform, a later analysis reported. Study results and limitations: CMV antigen specificity of three CMV-associated chains was confirmed in vitro. It was 150 to 200 TCR beta chains that were listed as cytomegalovirus-associated. Per published reports, the classifier diagnosed cytomegalovirus status with high specificity and sensitivity.

From germline, CDR1 is SGHVS and CDR2 FNYEAQ. The CDR3 runs to 16 residues. V trimming: 2 bases; J trimming: 4 bases; junction bases outside the gene matches: 7. Sequences were obtained from PBMCs. This receptor was identified in a man younger than 30 in good health and CMV-seropositive. This chain links TRBV7-6 with TRBJ2-7; 11 bases agree with TRBD2. CDR3 sequence reads: CASSLPTSGRGYEQYF. CDR3 nucleotide sequence: TGTGCCAGCAGCTTACCAACTAGCGGGAGAGGATACGAGCAGTACTTC.